Included here is one T cell receptor beta chain sequence, with context. Sequencing was performed with immunoSEQ multiplex PCR; in TCRdb, only in-frame clones are kept and a portion is missing. The sample has more than 95,000 clones, 60% to 85% seen once; the top ten hold roughly 6%. The source of the sample is a study of blood T cell repertoires in COVID-19. Germline CDR1 reads SGHTS; CDR2 reads YDEGEE. The V and J ends lost 6 bases and 6 bases, in that order; junction bases with no gene match: 11. This CDR3 contains 14 residues. Material: peripheral blood. This sequence originates from a man between 65 and 85 years old with acute or convalescent COVID-19. The rearrangement joins TRBV5-8 to TRBJ1-2, with 7 bases fitting TRBD1. Here the CDR3 reads CASTLLGGGNGYTF. In nucleotides, the CDR3 is TGTGCCAGCACTTTACTTGGAGGGGGCAATGGCTACACCTTC.